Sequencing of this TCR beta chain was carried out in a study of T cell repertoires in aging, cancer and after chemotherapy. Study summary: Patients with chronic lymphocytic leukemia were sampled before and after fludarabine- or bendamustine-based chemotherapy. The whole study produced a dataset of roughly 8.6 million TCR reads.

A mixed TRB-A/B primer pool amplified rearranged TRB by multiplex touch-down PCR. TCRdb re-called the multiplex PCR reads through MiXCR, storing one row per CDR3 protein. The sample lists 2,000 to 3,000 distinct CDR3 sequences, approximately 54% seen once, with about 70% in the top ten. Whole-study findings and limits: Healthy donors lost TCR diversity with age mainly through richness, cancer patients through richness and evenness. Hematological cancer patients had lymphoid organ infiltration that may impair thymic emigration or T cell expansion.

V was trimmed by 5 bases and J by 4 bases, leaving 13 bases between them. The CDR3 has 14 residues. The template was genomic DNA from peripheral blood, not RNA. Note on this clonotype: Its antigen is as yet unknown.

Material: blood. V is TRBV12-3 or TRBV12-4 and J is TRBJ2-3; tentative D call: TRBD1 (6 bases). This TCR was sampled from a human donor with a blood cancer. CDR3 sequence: CASSSQSGADTQYF. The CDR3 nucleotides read TGTGCCAGCAGTAGTCAGTCAGGGGCAGATACGCAGTATTTT.